This passage covers 32 T cell receptor beta chains from one sample sequenced in a study of T cell repertoires in cytomegalovirus infection. TCRdb redid the calling of the reads with MiXCR, one entry per CDR3 protein. This sample has approximately 400,000 distinct CDR3 sequences; roughly 30% occur once, and the top ten carry about an eighth. The source material was PBMCs. Receptors originate from a human donor in good health (CMV status not recorded). Some clones in this sample may be carry-over from other donors' samples.

As concerns this clonotype: Relative to the germline gene, one junction end is altered; a read error may explain this. Written as DNA, the CDR3 is TGCACCAGCAGCCAAGATTCGTCGCAGGGGGCGCGTGGCTACACCTTC. Translated, it gives CTSSQDSSQGARGYTF. This chain connects TRBV4-1 to TRBJ1-2, with 8 bases lining up with TRBD1. The CDR3 has 16 residues. Germline V gene lookup returns CDR1 MGHRA and CDR2 YSYEKL.

The chain combines TRBV11-2 with TRBJ2-2; no reliable D call. Germline V gene sequence: CDR1 SGHAT, CDR2 FQNNGV. The CDR3 runs to 15 residues. Trimming removed 6 bases from V and 0 bases from J, with 11 bases in between. The CDR3 protein is CASRSLQTNTGELFF. The DNA for the CDR3 is TGTGCCAGCAGATCATTACAGACGAACACCGGGGAGCTGTTTTTT.

The chain uses TRBV11-1 and TRBJ1-1, with unresolved D. Germline CDR1 is SGHAT and CDR2 is FQDESV (reference sequence). CDR3 length: 12 residues. V lost 5 bases and J 6 bases, leaving 10 bases between the germline ends. CDR3 protein: CASSENSPEAFF. The CDR3, as DNA: TGTGCCAGCAGCGAAAATTCCCCTGAAGCTTTCTTT.

In this sample, this clonotype turned up many times. The CDR3 reads CASSLRDSGLNTEAFF. CDR3 DNA: TGTGCCAGTAGTCTCCGGGACTCGGGTCTGAACACTGAAGCTTTCTTT. The genes are TRBV19 and TRBJ1-1; D is possibly TRBD1 (5 bases). The length of the CDR3 is 16 residues. The V gene's germline CDR1 is LNHDA and CDR2 SQIVND (reference sequence). V lost 5 bases to trimming and J lost 0 bases, with 16 bases between them. The full variable domain, in which reference TRBV19 and TRBJ1-1 provide the parts outside the CDR3, is DGGITQSPKYLFRKEGQNVTLSCEQNLNHDAMYWYRQDPGQGLRLIYYSQIVNDFQKGDIAEGYSVSREKKESFPLTVTSAQKNPTAFYLCASSLRDSGLNTEAFFGQGTRLTVV.

The CDR3 is CASSPAPGQGDGYTF. As DNA, the CDR3 is TGTGCCAGCAGCCCCGCTCCCGGACAGGGTGATGGCTACACCTTC. V usage is TRBV11-2 and J usage is TRBJ1-2; 8 positions agree with TRBD1. V gave up 5 bases and J gave up 6 bases; unmatched junction bases: 11. This CDR3 spans 15 amino acids. Germline-derived CDR1 and CDR2 are SGHAT and FQNNGV.

Comment on this clonotype: Mismatch with germline at one junction end may stem from a read error. This rearrangement joins TRBV7-6 to TRBJ2-4, with D possibly matching TRBD1 (5 bases). The CDR3 extends over 13 amino acids. Germline values: CDR1 SGHVS, CDR2 FNYEAQ. Written as DNA, the CDR3 is TGTGCTAGCAGCCGGAGCAGGCAGGGCATTCAGTACTTC. Translating it yields CASSRSRQGIQYF.

In regard to this clonotype: The junction and the germline gene differ at one end; a read error may be behind it. The chain joins TRBV24-1 to TRBJ2-1, with TRBD1 identical over 10 bases. CDR3 length: 16 amino acids. Germline V gives CDR1 KGHDR, CDR2 SFDVKD. CDR3: CAPSEGDRGSYNEQFF. In nucleotides, the CDR3 is TGTGCCCCCAGTGAGGGGGACAGGGGCTCCTACAATGAGCAGTTCTTC.

The V gene is TRBV6-4, the J gene TRBJ2-3, with D perhaps matching TRBD2 (7 bases). CDR3 size: 15 residues. V dropped 2 bases and J dropped 4 bases, with 13 bases sitting between them. CDR1 and CDR2 (germline): MRHNA, SNTAGT. The CDR3: CASSDGGAESDTQYF. The CDR3 region has the DNA TGTGCCAGCAGTGACGGGGGGGCAGAGTCAGATACGCAGTATTTT.

Notes on this clonotype: No conserved phenylalanine or tryptophan ends this CDR3, so it is likely a read error. The chain recombines TRBV2 with TRBJ2-7, with D perhaps being TRBD1 or TRBD2 (5 bases each). CDR1 is SNHLY and CDR2 is FYNNEI in the germline V gene. The CDR3 is 11 amino acids. V was pared by 6 bases and J by 9 bases, with 12 bases between. CDR3 in amino acids: CASRGRDRQYL. The DNA of the CDR3 is TGTGCCAGCAGAGGTCGGGACCGGCAGTACTTA.

In this sample, this clonotype turned up many times. The V and J genes are TRBV7-8 and TRBJ1-2; TRBD1 matches at 9 bases. Germline CDR1 SGHVS, CDR2 FQNEAQ. CDR3 length: 19 amino acids. The V and J ends lost 0 bases and 4 bases, in that order; junction bases with no gene match: 15. CDR3 coding DNA: TGTGCCAGCAGCTTAGCCATCGCCGGGACAGGGCAGATGGTCTATGGCTACACCTTC. It specifies CASSLAIAGTGQMVYGYTF.

The rearrangement uses TRBV20-1 and TRBJ1-2, with 7 bases lining up with TRBD1. This CDR3 has 16 residues. The germline CDR1 and CDR2 sequences are DFQATT and SNEGSKA (reference sequence). Losses at the gene ends were 5 bases for V and 7 bases for J; bases not matched to a gene: 19. The CDR3 nucleotides read TGCAGTGCTTTCGATAGTACGGGACAGAGATTCGGTGGCTACACCTTC. This encodes CSAFDSTGQRFGGYTF.

This chain connects TRBV10-3 to TRBJ2-1; D is possibly TRBD1 or TRBD2 (5 bases each). The CDR3 consists of 17 residues. The V and J ends lost 4 bases and 6 bases respectively, with 22 bases between them. Germline loops: CDR1 ENHRY, CDR2 SYGVKD. The CDR3 reads CAISGELWGISGNEQFF. DNA of the CDR3: TGTGCCATCAGTGGGGAATTGTGGGGGATTTCGGGCAATGAGCAGTTCTTC.

This chain's CDR3 is CASSLLRGRDTEAFF. The CDR3 nucleotides are TGTGCCAGCAGTTTACTAAGGGGCAGGGACACTGAAGCTTTCTTT. The chain is built from TRBV28 and TRBJ1-1; TRBD1 is a possible D gene (5 bases). This CDR3 spans 15 amino acids. The germline V gene has CDR1 MDHEN and CDR2 SYDVKM. V was pared by 2 bases and J by 3 bases, with 13 bases between.

V is TRBV28 and J is TRBJ1-3; D is ambiguous. The CDR3 is 16 amino acids. Per the germline V gene, CDR1 is MDHEN and CDR2 is SYDVKM. The V gene lost 3 bases and the J gene lost 8 bases, with 20 bases spanning the gap. DNA for the CDR3: TGTGCCAGCAGTTTTGGCGGGCGCCCCTTTCGAGACACCATATATTTT. As protein: CASSFGGRPFRDTIYF.

This clonotype appeared a few times. V usage is TRBV6-6 and J usage is TRBJ2-2, with 15 positions matching TRBD2. This CDR3 has 21 amino acids. Germline CDR1 is MNHNY and CDR2 is SVGAGI (reference sequence). Germline trimming cut 0 bases from V and 6 bases from J; bases unmatched to any gene: 14. CDR3 region: CASSYSTGLAGGKERAGELFF. Here the CDR3 DNA reads TGTGCCAGCAGTTACTCGACGGGACTAGCGGGGGGCAAAGAACGTGCCGGGGAGCTGTTTTTT.

The chain recombines TRBV7-2 with TRBJ1-4; D is perhaps TRBD1 (5 bases). V lost 5 bases and J 4 bases, leaving 11 bases between the germline ends. Germline V gene sequence: CDR1 SGHTA, CDR2 FQGNSA. CDR3 length: 14 amino acids. The CDR3: CASSLDSVNEKLFF. CDR3 sequence (DNA): TGTGCCAGCAGCCTAGACAGCGTTAATGAAAAACTGTTTTTT.

V is TRBV7-6 and J is TRBJ2-5; 8 nucleotides agree with TRBD2. The V gene end was trimmed by 1 base and the J gene end by 5 bases; junction bases not matched to a gene: 3. Germline V gives CDR1 SGHVS, CDR2 FNYEAQ. CDR3 length: 14 residues. The CDR3 region is CASSLVSGGETQYF. The CDR3 bases are TGTGCCAGCAGCTTAGTTTCGGGAGGGGAGACCCAGTACTTC.

A remark on this clonotype: A read error is likely, as this CDR3 ends without the conserved phenylalanine or tryptophan. The chain is built from TRBV5-4 and TRBJ2-7; D not certain. This CDR3 spans 14 amino acids. The V gene's germline CDR1 is SGHNT and CDR2 YYREEE (reference sequence). The V gene lost 1 base and the J gene lost 2 bases, with 10 bases spanning the gap. The CDR3 is CASSLSPATYEQYL. CDR3 DNA: TGTGCCAGCAGCTTGAGTCCAGCCACCTACGAGCAGTACCTC.

The chain combines TRBV29-1 with TRBJ1-5, with 9 bases lining up with TRBD1. Germline CDR1 is SQVTM and CDR2 is ANQGSEA. This CDR3 is 15 amino acids long. Losses at the gene ends were 4 bases for V and 5 bases for J; bases not matched to a gene: 9. This chain's CDR3 is CSVAHRTGGDQPQHF. The CDR3 nucleotides read TGCAGCGTTGCTCATAGAACAGGGGGCGATCAGCCCCAGCATTTT.

This clonotype was counted ten times or more. J is TRBJ2-5 and V is TRBV7-8; D not resolved. The CDR3 is made up of 13 amino acids. V was cut by 1 base and J by 3 bases, with 6 bases left in between. Germline V gives CDR1 SGHVS, CDR2 FQNEAQ. The CDR3 protein is CASSLEREETQYF. CDR3 in DNA: TGTGCCAGCAGCTTAGAACGGGAAGAGACCCAGTACTTC.

The genes are TRBV6-8 and TRBJ2-3; TRBD1 might be the D (6 bases). The germline gives CDR1 MNHGY, CDR2 SAAAGT. Trimming cost V 2 bases and J 0 bases, with 21 bases left between them. The CDR3 has 19 amino acids. Here the CDR3 reads CASSYTGTDPGQSTDTQYF. CDR3 bases: TGTGCCAGCAGTTACACTGGAACAGATCCGGGACAAAGCACAGATACGCAGTATTTT.

This clonotype was seen only a few times. The chain employs TRBV12-3 or TRBV12-4 and TRBJ2-3, with no clear D. The CDR3 consists of 14 residues. The V end lost 6 bases, the J end lost 6 bases, and 16 bases lay between the germline ends. The CDR3 DNA is TGTGCCAGCAGCGTCTCCCCGGCATCCGATACGCAGTATTTT. This sequence encodes CASSVSPASDTQYF.

This clonotype has ten or more counts. The chain uses TRBV25-1 and TRBJ2-7, with unresolved D. V gave up 4 bases and J gave up 0 bases, with 16 bases separating them. The CDR3 has 16 amino acids. Germline CDR1 MGHDK, CDR2 SYGVNS. The CDR3 DNA sequence: TGTGCCAGCAGTGGAACCCCTCCAACGGGCTCCTACGAGCAGTACTTC. It yields the protein CASSGTPPTGSYEQYF.

The sample holds a few counts of this clonotype. This chain links TRBV4-3 with TRBJ1-1; the D gene is possibly TRBD1 (5 bases). The germline V and J ends were trimmed by 1 base and 0 bases, with 6 bases remaining between them. This CDR3 has 14 amino acids. Germline V gene data show CDR1 as LGHNA and CDR2 as YSLEER. The CDR3: CASSQGGVNTEAFF. For the CDR3, the DNA is TGCGCCAGCAGCCAAGGGGGCGTGAACACTGAAGCTTTCTTT.

This clonotype was counted many times. The chain is built from TRBV7-3 and TRBJ2-1; D remains ambiguous. CDR3 length: 14 residues. Deletions cut 5 bases from V and 0 bases from J, with 8 bases between. CDR1 SGHTA and CDR2 FQGTGA come from the germline V gene. CDR3 residues: CASSLDASYNEQFF. The DNA of the CDR3 is TGTGCCAGCAGCCTTGACGCCTCCTACAATGAGCAGTTCTTC.

A remark on this clonotype: A much larger clone differs from this one at a single base, so this may be a read error. This chain joins TRBV7-2 and TRBJ1-3; 9 bases are a match to TRBD1. CDR1 is SGHTA and CDR2 is FQGNSA in the germline V gene. The CDR3 covers 15 residues. CDR3 coding DNA: TGTGCCAGCAGCGAAGACAGGGGGTCTGTAAACACCATATATTTT. It codes for CASSEDRGSVNTIYF.

The chain couples TRBV6-6 to TRBJ2-7; TRBD1 matches 8 bases. The CDR3 totals 12 residues. With V trimmed by 5 bases and J by 4 bases, 1 base remained unmatched. The germline gives CDR1 MNHNY, CDR2 SVGAGI (reference sequence). CDR3 sequence (DNA): TGTGCCAGCAGTCAGGGGGCTTACGAGCAGTACTTC. Residues: CASSQGAYEQYF.

The table lists this clonotype with a few counts. This chain connects TRBV19 to TRBJ1-1; D is ambiguous. The length of the CDR3 is 15 residues. Trimming cost V 0 bases and J 0 bases, with 8 bases left between them. Germline CDR1 is LNHDA and CDR2 is SQIVND (reference sequence). The DNA of the CDR3 is TGTGCCAGTAGTATAGATGACCGGGTGAACACTGAAGCTTTCTTT. It specifies CASSIDDRVNTEAFF.

This rearrangement joins TRBV10-3 to TRBJ1-5; D is uncertain. V dropped 3 bases and J dropped 0 bases, with 9 bases sitting between them. CDR3 length: 15 amino acids. The V gene's germline CDR1 is ENHRY and CDR2 SYGVKD. The CDR3: CAISESDYSNQPQHF. The DNA for the CDR3 is TGTGCCATCAGTGAATCGGATTATAGCAATCAGCCCCAGCATTTT.

This clonotype was picked up many times. The chain has TRBV7-8 and TRBJ2-2; 7 bases are shared with TRBD1. CDR3 length: 13 residues. Germline values: CDR1 SGHVS, CDR2 FQNEAQ. J was trimmed by 7 bases and V by 4 bases; bases with no gene match: 3. CDR3 coding DNA: TGTGCCAGCAGCTCACAGGGGATCGGGGAGCTGTTTTTT. Translating gives CASSSQGIGELFF.

This clonotype was counted at least ten times. V and J are TRBV4-1 and TRBJ2-7, with TRBD2 as a possible D gene (5 bases). Germline assignment: CDR1 MGHRA and CDR2 YSYEKL. Trimming stripped 0 bases from V and 3 bases from J, with 9 bases between. The length of the CDR3 is 14 residues. The CDR3 DNA reads TGCGCCAGCAGCCAAGACCCAGACTACTACGAGCAGTACTTC. As protein: CASSQDPDYYEQYF.

The chain links TRBV25-1 to TRBJ1-2; 7 bases are a match to TRBD1. Germline CDR1 is MGHDK and CDR2 is SYGVNS. The CDR3 sequence is 14 residues long. Trimming at V came to 2 bases and at J to 5 bases, leaving 5 bases not matched to a gene. The CDR3: CASSERDSNYGYTF. DNA for the CDR3: TGTGCCAGCAGTGAAAGGGACAGCAATTATGGCTACACCTTC.